This entry lists 9 T cell receptor beta chains sequenced from one sample in a study of blood T cell repertoires in COVID-19. The table came from immunoSEQ multiplex PCR; TCRdb's copy has only in-frame clones and leaves some out. The sample consists of about 210,000 clones, roughly 85% of them appearing once. Input material: peripheral blood. Receptor source: a woman between 70 and 85 years old with COVID-19, enrolled during active disease.

The chain recombines TRBV19 with TRBJ1-1; D is unclear. The V end was cut by 0 bases, the J end by 10 bases, with 9 bases between. This CDR3 has 12 residues. CDR1 is LNHDA and CDR2 is SQIVND in the germline V gene (reference sequence). In DNA, the CDR3 is TGTGCCAGTAGTATAGAGCAAACGGGAGCTTTCTTT. The encoded protein is CASSIEQTGAFF.

This rearrangement joins TRBV6-6 to TRBJ1-5; tentative D call: TRBD1 (6 bases). In germline, CDR1 is MNHNY, CDR2 SVGAGI (reference sequence). The germline V and J ends were trimmed by 0 bases and 6 bases, with 12 bases remaining between them. The CDR3 loop spans 15 amino acids. The CDR3 here is CASSYSTGRGQPQHF. Written as DNA, the CDR3 is TGTGCCAGCAGTTACTCGACAGGTCGGGGTCAGCCCCAGCATTTT.

V and J are TRBV12-3 or TRBV12-4 and TRBJ1-1, with D unclear. The CDR3 has 13 residues. Trimming left V 5 bases short and J 6 bases short, with 13 bases between. The CDR3 loop reads CASSPSRYSEAFF. The CDR3 DNA follows: TGTGCCAGCAGTCCTTCCCGGTACTCTGAAGCTTTCTTT.

The chain combines TRBV7-2 with TRBJ2-4, with 8 bases lining up with TRBD2. Germline V CDR1 and CDR2: SGHTA, FQGNSA. The CDR3 contains 15 residues. After removal of 2 bases from V and 8 bases from J, the junction contained 8 bases not matched to a gene. The CDR3 protein is CASSLTPGGRDIQYF. The CDR3 bases are TGTGCCAGCAGCTTAACACCGGGGGGGCGGGACATTCAGTACTTC.

The chain uses TRBV12-5 and TRBJ1-1, with unresolved D. The V end lost 1 base, the J end lost 1 base, and 13 bases lay between the germline ends. Germline assignment: CDR1 LGHNT and CDR2 FRNRAP. The CDR3 is 16 amino acids. The CDR3 DNA follows: TGTGCTAGTGGTTTGGGTGTACAGTTTAGGAACACTGAAGCTTTCTTT. As protein: CASGLGVQFRNTEAFF.

The chain recombines TRBV19 with TRBJ1-2, with D maybe TRBD1 (5 bases). Deletions cut 5 bases from V and 7 bases from J, with 23 bases between. The CDR3 covers 16 residues. Per the germline V gene, CDR1 is LNHDA and CDR2 is SQIVND (reference sequence). The CDR3 loop reads CASSLPGLLSTGGYTF. CDR3 coding DNA: TGTGCCAGTAGTCTACCGGGACTCCTCTCAACTGGTGGCTACACCTTC. Filled out from reference TRBV19 and TRBJ1-2, the complete variable domain reads DGGITQSPKYLFRKEGQNVTLSCEQNLNHDAMYWYRQDPGQGLRLIYYSQIVNDFQKGDIAEGYSVSREKKESFPLTVTSAQKNPTAFYLCASSLPGLLSTGGYTFGSGTRLTVV.

The chain couples TRBV2 to TRBJ1-1, with 11 bases that match TRBD1. The CDR3 consists of 14 residues. Germline-derived CDR1 and CDR2 are SNHLY and FYNNEI. V dropped 7 bases and J dropped 7; count of bases not matched to a gene: 8. CDR3 sequence (DNA): TGTGCCAGCACTCCGGGACAGGGGGACCATGAAGCTTTCTTT. Translating it yields CASTPGQGDHEAFF.

V gene TRBV12-3 or TRBV12-4 combines with J gene TRBJ2-3; a weak D match, TRBD2 (6 bases). Trimming took 6 bases from V and 8 from J, leaving 12 bases between them. CDR3 size: 12 residues. CDR3: CASRRLGFTQYF. DNA for the CDR3: TGTGCCAGCAGGAGACTAGGATTTACGCAGTATTTT.

The chain combines TRBV5-1 with TRBJ1-3; 8 bases agree with TRBD1. The V and J ends lost 0 bases and 4 bases, in that order; junction bases with no gene match: 6. Germline values: CDR1 SGHRS, CDR2 YFSETQ. The CDR3 covers 16 residues. CDR3 in DNA: TGCGCCAGCAGCTTGGCCAGACAGGGGTACGGAAACACCATATATTTT. Amino acid sequence: CASSLARQGYGNTIYF.